This T cell receptor (beta chain) was identified during a study of cytomegalovirus exposure and HLA in healthy donors. CDR1 and CDR2 (germline): SGHTA, FQGNSA. The CDR3 totals 15 residues. V was cut by 5 bases and J by 1 base, with 9 bases left in between. Findings of the study overall: Specific recognition of CMV antigens was confirmed in vitro for a few chains (all CMV-associated). The study designated 150 or so TCR beta chains cytomegalovirus-associated.

On this clone: Antigen specificity is unknown.

TCRdb's table, derived via immunoSEQ multiplex PCR, lists solely in-frame clones and lacks some. Of some 170,000 clones in the sample, 95% to 97% were seen once. A roughly 120-subject validation cohort, separate from the 666-subject first cohort, supplied the donors. The specimen was PBMCs. The sequence derives from a woman aged 18 to 35 in good health and CMV-seronegative. The V and J genes are TRBV7-2 and TRBJ2-6, with a tentative D call TRBD1 (6 bases). The CDR3 DNA reads as TGTGCCAGCAGCCTGGGGACATCTGGGGCCAACGTCCTGACTTTC. Its translation: CASSLGTSGANVLTF.